This T cell receptor (beta chain) was captured in a study of spatial heterogeneity in lung cancer. About the study: Among detected sequences, beta-chain ones consistently exceeded alpha-chain ones in number. An average of more than ten raw reads was observed per unique TCR and UMI combination. A strong correlation was found between TCR transcript counts in tumor regions and a T cell module score derived from matched bulk RNA-seq.

This clonotype was detected many times. What it binds is unknown. Little can be read into the size of this beta chain, an off-target read in a library designed for alpha chains. Time point described: sample taken at primary tumor resection. The input material, whole RNA from tumor, nontumor lung or frozen PBMC, was sequenced unsorted. Findings and caveats of the study: Expanded intratumoral alpha and beta TCR counts tracked tumor mutation counts.

The germline V and J ends were trimmed by 3 bases and 7 bases, with 14 bases remaining between them. CDR1 is SGHRS, CDR2 YFSETQ, per germline. The CDR3 sequence is 14 residues long. TCRdb itself ran the 5' RACE reads through MiXCR, one entry per CDR3 protein. The table lists about 10,000 distinct CDR3 sequences, 9.5% to 15% of them singletons. This receptor was taken from a male donor with early-stage non-small cell lung cancer. The input for sequencing was lung tumor tissue, taken at surgery. This sequence joins TRBV5-1 and TRBJ2-1; no firm D call. The CDR3 bases are TGCGCCAGCAGCTCAGGTGTCTGGGGTAATGAGCAGTTCTTC. Residues: CASSSGVWGNEQFF. Filled out from reference TRBV5-1 and TRBJ2-1, the complete variable domain reads KAGVTQTPRYLIKTRGQQVTLSCSPISGHRSVSWYQQTPGQGLQFLFEYFSETQRNKGNFPGRFSGRQFSNSRSEMNVSTLELGDSALYLCASSSGVWGNEQFFGPGTRLTVL.